This is a list of T cell receptor beta chains from one sample in a study of blood T cell repertoires in COVID-19. Sequencing used immunoSEQ multiplex PCR; TCRdb keeps in-frame clones, though not all of them. The sample carries approximately 300,000 clones, around 83% recorded once. The specimen sequenced was peripheral blood. The source is a woman between 50 and 59 years old with acute or convalescent COVID-19. Both conserved end residues are part of each CDR3. The D gene is left open where the match is weak. A row's size may be missing; if present it is once, few, many or a size class.

TRBJ1-2	TRBV15	14	-	-	CATSRGQGANGYTF	TGTGCCACCAGCAGAGGACAAGGGGCTAATGGCTACACCTTC
TRBJ2-1	TRBV4-2	17	-	-	CASSQEAAQSSYNEQFF	TGTGCCAGCAGCCAAGAAGCAGCGCAAAGCTCCTACAATGAGCAGTTCTTC
TRBJ2-2	TRBV10-3	16	once	-	CAISESAVANTGELFF	TGTGCCATCAGTGAGTCGGCGGTAGCCAACACCGGGGAGCTGTTTTTT
TRBJ1-1	TRBV30	13	once	-	CAFRGGRWTEAFF	TGTGCCTTTCGCGGGGGGCGATGGACTGAAGCTTTCTTT
TRBJ1-1	TRBV10-3	13	-	-	CATTGRGNTEAFF	TGTGCCACCACAGGGAGGGGGAACACTGAAGCTTTCTTT
TRBJ1-1	TRBV12-5	12	-	-	CASGPVITEAFF	TGTGCTAGTGGTCCAGTTATCACTGAAGCTTTCTTT
TRBJ2-2	TRBV4-1	15	-	TRBD2	CASSAPTSGTGELFF	TGCGCCAGCAGCGCGCCGACTAGCGGCACCGGGGAGCTGTTTTTT
TRBJ1-5	TRBV7-2	13	-	-	CASSPRGGQPQHF	TGTGCCAGCAGCCCCAGGGGAGGGCAGCCCCAGCATTTT
TRBJ1-4	TRBV2	14	-	TRBD1	CASNRGGVGEKLFF	TGTGCCAGCAACCGAGGGGGCGTCGGTGAAAAACTGTTTTTT
TRBJ1-1	TRBV10-3	16	-	-	CAISDLFGGSGTEAFF	TGTGCCATCAGTGATTTATTCGGGGGATCGGGCACTGAAGCTTTCTTT
TRBJ1-1	TRBV6-5	14	-	-	CASSYGQGGTEAFF	TGTGCCAGCAGTTATGGGCAGGGAGGCACTGAAGCTTTCTTT
TRBJ1-1	TRBV6-1	13	-	TRBD1	CASSETGRTEAFF	TGTGCCAGCAGTGAGACAGGGAGGACTGAAGCTTTCTTT
TRBJ2-1	TRBV12-5	15	-	TRBD2	CASGPSGRALNEQFF	TGTGCTAGTGGTCCAAGCGGGAGGGCCCTTAATGAGCAGTTCTTC
TRBJ2-7	TRBV5-4	14	-	-	CASSLEGFSYEQYF	TGTGCCAGCAGCTTGGAGGGGTTCTCCTACGAGCAGTACTTC
TRBJ2-7	TRBV27	14	-	TRBD1	CASSGDRGPYEQYF	TGTGCCAGCAGTGGGGACAGGGGTCCCTACGAGCAGTACTTC
TRBJ2-6	TRBV29-1	18	-	-	CSVEDQLVAGSGANVLTF	TGCAGCGTTGAAGACCAACTAGTGGCGGGCTCTGGGGCCAACGTCCTGACTTTC
TRBJ2-1	TRBV2	14	-	TRBD2	CASSDLVAGVEQFF	TGTGCCAGCAGTGACTTGGTAGCGGGAGTCGAGCAGTTCTTC
TRBJ2-1	TRBV2	16	-	TRBD2	CASSEFASGGYNEQFF	TGTGCCAGCAGTGAATTCGCTAGCGGGGGATACAATGAGCAGTTCTTC
TRBJ2-5	TRBV5-8	15	-	TRBD2	CASSPSGMNGETQYF	TGTGCCAGCAGCCCTAGCGGGATGAACGGGGAGACCCAGTACTTC
TRBJ2-2	TRBV7-9	15	-	TRBD1	CATPLDRVNTGELFF	TGTGCCACCCCACTAGACAGGGTTAACACCGGGGAGCTGTTTTTT
TRBJ2-2	TRBV3-1/TRBV3-2	13	few	-	CASSPRDTGELFF	TGTGCCAGCAGCCCACGGGACACCGGGGAGCTGTTTTTT
TRBJ2-3	TRBV7-3	16	-	-	CASSLTPNYGTDTQYF	TGTGCCAGCAGCTTAACCCCAAACTATGGCACAGATACGCAGTATTTT
TRBJ1-1	TRBV5-6	14	many	-	CASSRNDWNTEAFF	TGTGCCAGCAGCCGAAATGACTGGAACACTGAAGCTTTCTTT
TRBJ2-1	TRBV5-5	15	few	TRBD2	CASSLASGGVGEQFF	TGTGCCAGCAGCTTGGCTAGCGGGGGGGTTGGTGAGCAGTTCTTC
TRBJ1-3	TRBV4-1	15	-	TRBD1	CASSQAGGYGNTIYF	TGCGCCAGCAGCCAAGCAGGGGGCTATGGAAACACCATATATTTT
TRBJ2-7	TRBV11-2	12	-	TRBD2	CASGRPSYEQYF	TGTGCTAGCGGGAGGCCCTCCTACGAGCAGTACTTC
TRBJ1-6	TRBV10-3	12	-	-	CAAQGGLGTLHF	TGTGCCGCTCAAGGGGGTTTGGGCACCCTCCACTTT
TRBJ1-5	TRBV7-2	12	few	-	CASSPPGQPQHF	TGTGCCAGCAGCCCTCCGGGGCAGCCCCAGCATTTT
TRBJ2-2	TRBV5-5	15	-	-	CASSLAREVTGELFF	TGTGCCAGCAGCTTGGCCAGGGAGGTCACCGGGGAGCTGTTTTTT
TRBJ1-5	TRBV2	17	-	TRBD1	CASSKDREGVSNQPQHF	TGTGCCAGCAGTAAGGACAGGGAGGGTGTGAGCAATCAGCCCCAGCATTTT
TRBJ1-2	TRBV6-4	14	-	-	CASSDGTYNYGYTF	TGTGCCAGCAGTGACGGGACATATAACTATGGCTACACCTTC
TRBJ2-1	TRBV29-1	12	-	-	CSAGLVLTEQFF	TGCAGCGCCGGACTGGTACTCACTGAGCAGTTCTTC
TRBJ2-4	TRBV4-1	19	-	TRBD2	CASSQAGLAGSIAKNIQYF	TGCGCCAGCAGCCAAGCCGGACTAGCGGGCTCAATAGCCAAAAACATTCAGTACTTC
TRBJ2-1	TRBV7-3	15	-	TRBD1	CASSLSDRGRNEQFF	TGTGCCAGCAGCTTAAGTGACAGGGGCCGGAATGAGCAGTTCTTC
TRBJ1-1	TRBV18	15	-	TRBD1	CASSPPTTGNTEAFF	TGTGCCAGCTCACCACCGACGACAGGGAATACTGAAGCTTTCTTT
TRBJ1-4	TRBV7-9	16	-	TRBD1	CASSPRTGGKGEKLFF	TGTGCCAGCAGCCCCCGGACAGGGGGTAAGGGTGAAAAACTGTTTTTT
TRBJ2-7	TRBV28	14	-	-	CASSLSARVYEQYF	TGTGCCAGCAGTTTATCCGCCAGGGTGTACGAGCAGTACTTC
TRBJ1-3	TRBV6-5	15	-	-	CASIPTGFSGNTIYF	TGTGCCAGCATACCAACAGGATTCTCTGGAAACACCATATATTTT
TRBJ1-3	TRBV7-2	14	-	TRBD1	CASSSGQGANTIYF	TGTGCCAGCAGCTCCGGACAGGGGGCAAACACCATATATTTT
TRBJ2-1	TRBV24-1	16	-	TRBD1	CATSDQGQGSYNEQFF	TGTGCCACCAGTGACCAGGGACAGGGCTCCTACAATGAGCAGTTCTTC
TRBJ2-7	TRBV2	15	-	TRBD2	CASSGRGGTTYEQYF	TGTGCCAGCAGTGGACGGGGGGGTACCACCTACGAGCAGTACTTC
TRBJ1-1	TRBV5-6	17	-	TRBD1	CASSSPSQGAKGAEAFF	TGTGCCAGCAGCTCCCCCTCTCAGGGGGCTAAGGGGGCTGAAGCTTTCTTT
TRBJ1-2	TRBV10-3	16	-	TRBD1	CAISETLNRGNYGYTF	TGTGCCATCAGTGAGACCCTAAACAGGGGAAACTATGGCTACACCTTC
TRBJ2-3	TRBV3-1/TRBV3-2	18	-	TRBD2	CASSRGLAGARYSDTQYF	TGTGCCAGCAGCCGGGGACTAGCGGGGGCCCGGTACTCAGATACGCAGTATTTT
TRBJ1-5	TRBV6-1	13	once	-	CASSETGYQPQHF	TGTGCCAGCAGTGAAACAGGATATCAGCCCCAGCATTTT
TRBJ2-3	TRBV5-5	14	-	-	CASRLARFTDTQYF	TGTGCCAGCAGACTAGCCCGGTTCACAGATACGCAGTATTTT
TRBJ1-1	TRBV6-5	14	-	-	CASSFPTGNTEAFF	TGTGCCAGCAGTTTCCCCACAGGGAACACTGAAGCTTTCTTT
TRBJ1-1	TRBV28	14	-	TRBD1	CASSLWTGSAEAFF	TGTGCCAGCAGTCTTTGGACAGGGAGCGCTGAAGCTTTCTTT
TRBJ1-1	TRBV27	14	few	TRBD1	CASRMTGVNTEAFF	TGTGCCAGCAGGATGACAGGGGTGAACACTGAAGCTTTCTTT
TRBJ2-3	TRBV24-1	16	-	TRBD2	CATSDFGSGGADTQYF	TGTGCCACCAGTGATTTCGGGAGCGGGGGGGCGGATACGCAGTATTTT
TRBJ2-3	TRBV5-1	13	-	-	CASSTTSSGTQYF	TGCGCCAGCAGCACTACCTCCTCGGGTACGCAGTATTTT
TRBJ1-3	TRBV24-1	15	-	-	CATSVHGDSGNTIYF	TGTGCCACCAGTGTACACGGGGACTCTGGAAACACCATATATTTT
TRBJ1-2	TRBV5-5	12	-	-	CASSEGLYGYTF	TGTGCCAGCAGCGAGGGCCTCTATGGCTACACCTTC
TRBJ1-1	TRBV10-2	13	-	TRBD1	CASSRDSIFEAFF	TGCGCCAGCAGCCGGGACAGCATATTTGAAGCTTTCTTT
TRBJ1-2	TRBV18	15	-	TRBD1	CASSPDRGFFDGYTF	TGTGCCAGCTCACCAGACAGGGGATTTTTTGATGGCTACACCTTC
TRBJ2-1	TRBV24-1	16	-	-	CATSDSGRGMDNEQFF	TGTGCCACCAGTGATTCCGGTAGGGGGATGGACAATGAGCAGTTCTTC
TRBJ2-2	TRBV29-1	12	-	-	CSVGGSSGELFF	TGCAGCGTTGGCGGTAGCAGCGGGGAGCTGTTTTTT